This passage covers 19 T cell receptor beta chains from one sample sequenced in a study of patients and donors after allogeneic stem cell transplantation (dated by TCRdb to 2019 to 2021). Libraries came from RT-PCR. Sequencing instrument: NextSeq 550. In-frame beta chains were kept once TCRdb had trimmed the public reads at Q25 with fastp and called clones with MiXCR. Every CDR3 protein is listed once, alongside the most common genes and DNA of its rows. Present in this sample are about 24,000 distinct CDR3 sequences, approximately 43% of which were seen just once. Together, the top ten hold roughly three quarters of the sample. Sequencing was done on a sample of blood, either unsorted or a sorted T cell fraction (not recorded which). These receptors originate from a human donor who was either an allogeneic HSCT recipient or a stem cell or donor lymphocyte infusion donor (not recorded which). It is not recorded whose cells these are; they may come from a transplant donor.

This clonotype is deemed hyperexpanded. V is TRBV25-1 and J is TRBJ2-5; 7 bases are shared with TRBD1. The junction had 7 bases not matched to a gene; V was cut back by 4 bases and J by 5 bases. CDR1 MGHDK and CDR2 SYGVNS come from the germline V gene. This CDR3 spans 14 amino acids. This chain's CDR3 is CASSATGWGETQYF. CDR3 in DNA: TGTGCCAGCAGTGCGACAGGGTGGGGGGAGACCCAGTACTTC.

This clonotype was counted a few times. DNA of the CDR3: TGTGCCAGCAGCCAGCGACTGGGGACCTACGAGCAGTACTTC. As protein: CASSQRLGTYEQYF. The chain employs TRBV14 and TRBJ2-7; D ambiguous. The germline V gene has CDR1 SGHDN and CDR2 FVKESK. The CDR3 covers 14 residues. Trimming shortened V by 3 bases and J by 2 bases, and 11 bases separated the two germline ends.

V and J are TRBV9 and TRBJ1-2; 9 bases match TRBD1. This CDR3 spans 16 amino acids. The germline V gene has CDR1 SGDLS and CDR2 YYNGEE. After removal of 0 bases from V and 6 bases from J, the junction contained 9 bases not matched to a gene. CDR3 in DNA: TGTGCCAGCAGCGTAGCCGGAATCCGGGACAGGGATGGCTACACCTTC. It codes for CASSVAGIRDRDGYTF.

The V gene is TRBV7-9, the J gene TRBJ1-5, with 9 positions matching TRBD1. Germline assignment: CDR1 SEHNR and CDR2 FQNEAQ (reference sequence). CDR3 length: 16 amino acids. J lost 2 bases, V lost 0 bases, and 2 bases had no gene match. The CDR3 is CASSLAGQGGNQPQHF. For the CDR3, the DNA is TGTGCCAGCAGCTTAGCGGGACAGGGTGGCAATCAGCCCCAGCATTTT.

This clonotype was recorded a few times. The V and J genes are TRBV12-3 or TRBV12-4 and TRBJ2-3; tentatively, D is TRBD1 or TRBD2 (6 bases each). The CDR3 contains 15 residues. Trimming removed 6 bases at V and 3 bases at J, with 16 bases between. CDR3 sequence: CASSGGTYLTDTQYF. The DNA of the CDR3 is TGTGCCAGCAGCGGGGGCACTTATCTGACAGATACGCAGTATTTT.

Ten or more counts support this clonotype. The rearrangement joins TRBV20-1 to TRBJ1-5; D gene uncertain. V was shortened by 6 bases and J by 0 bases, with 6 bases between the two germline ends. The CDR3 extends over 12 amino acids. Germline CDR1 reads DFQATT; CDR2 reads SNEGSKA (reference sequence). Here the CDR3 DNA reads TGCAGTGCCGGAGCTAGCAATCAGCCCCAGCATTTT. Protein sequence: CSAGASNQPQHF.

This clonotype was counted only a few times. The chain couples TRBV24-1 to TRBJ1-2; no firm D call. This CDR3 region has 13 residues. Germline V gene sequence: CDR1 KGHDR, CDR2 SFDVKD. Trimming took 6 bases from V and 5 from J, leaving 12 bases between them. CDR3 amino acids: CATSTQNPYGYTF. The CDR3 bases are TGTGCCACCAGTACCCAGAATCCTTATGGCTACACCTTC.

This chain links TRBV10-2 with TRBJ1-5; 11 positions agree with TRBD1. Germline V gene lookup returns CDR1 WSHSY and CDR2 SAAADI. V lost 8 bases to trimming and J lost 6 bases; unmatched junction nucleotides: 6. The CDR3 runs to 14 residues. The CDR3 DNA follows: TGCGCCAGCGGGGGACAGGGGGAAAGTCAGCCCCAGCATTTT. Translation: CASGGQGESQPQHF.

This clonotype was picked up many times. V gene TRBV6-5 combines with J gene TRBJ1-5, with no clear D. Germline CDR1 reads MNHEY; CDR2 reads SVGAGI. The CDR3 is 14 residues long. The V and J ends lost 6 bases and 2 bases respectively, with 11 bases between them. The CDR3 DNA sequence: TGTGCCAGCAGCCGTGAGGTGGGCAATCAGCCCCAGCATTTT. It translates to CASSREVGNQPQHF.

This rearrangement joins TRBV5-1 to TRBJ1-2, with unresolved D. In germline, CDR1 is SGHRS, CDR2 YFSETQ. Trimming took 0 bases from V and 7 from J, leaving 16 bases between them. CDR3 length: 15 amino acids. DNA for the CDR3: TGCGCCAGCAGCTTGGCCGAGGCGCCAGGAGTTGGCTACACCTTC. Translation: CASSLAEAPGVGYTF.

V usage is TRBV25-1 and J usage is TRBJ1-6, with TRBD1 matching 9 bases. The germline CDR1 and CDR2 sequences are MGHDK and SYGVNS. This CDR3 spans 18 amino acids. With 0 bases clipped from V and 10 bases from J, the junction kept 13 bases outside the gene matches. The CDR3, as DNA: TGTGCCAGCAGTGAATATGATGCCCTGACAGGGGGGAAATCACCCCTCCACTTT. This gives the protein CASSEYDALTGGKSPLHF.

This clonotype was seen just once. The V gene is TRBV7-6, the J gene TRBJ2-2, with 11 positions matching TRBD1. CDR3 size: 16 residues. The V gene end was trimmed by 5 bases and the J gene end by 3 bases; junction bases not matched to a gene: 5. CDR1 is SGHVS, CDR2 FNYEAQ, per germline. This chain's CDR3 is CASSPRTGGYTGELFF. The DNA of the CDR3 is TGTGCCAGCAGCCCACGGACAGGGGGCTACACCGGGGAGCTGTTTTTT.

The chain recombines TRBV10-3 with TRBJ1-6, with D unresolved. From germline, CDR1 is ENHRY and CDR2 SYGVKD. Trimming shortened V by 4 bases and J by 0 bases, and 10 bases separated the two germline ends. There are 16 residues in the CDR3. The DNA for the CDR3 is TGTGCCATCAGTGCGGGCCCTAGCTCCTATAATTCACCCCTCCACTTT. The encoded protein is CAISAGPSSYNSPLHF.

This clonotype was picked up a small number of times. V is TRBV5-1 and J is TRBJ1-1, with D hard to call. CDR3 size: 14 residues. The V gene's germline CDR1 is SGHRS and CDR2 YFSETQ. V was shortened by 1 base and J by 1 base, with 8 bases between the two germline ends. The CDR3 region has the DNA TGCGCCAGCAGCTTGAGCGCAGGGAACACTGAAGCTTTCTTT. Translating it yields CASSLSAGNTEAFF.

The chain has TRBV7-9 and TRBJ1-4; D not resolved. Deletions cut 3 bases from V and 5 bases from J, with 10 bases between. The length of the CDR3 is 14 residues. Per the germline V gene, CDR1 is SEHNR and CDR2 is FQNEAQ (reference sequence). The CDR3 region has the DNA TGTGCCAGCAGCTTGGCCAGGATGAATGAAAAACTGTTTTTT. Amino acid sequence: CASSLARMNEKLFF. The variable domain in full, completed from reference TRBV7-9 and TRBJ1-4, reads DTGVSQNPRHKITKRGQNVTFRCDPISEHNRLYWYRQTLGQGPEFLTYFQNEAQLEKSRLLSDRFSAERPKGSFSTLEIQRTEQGDSAMYLCASSLARMNEKLFFGSGTQLSVL.

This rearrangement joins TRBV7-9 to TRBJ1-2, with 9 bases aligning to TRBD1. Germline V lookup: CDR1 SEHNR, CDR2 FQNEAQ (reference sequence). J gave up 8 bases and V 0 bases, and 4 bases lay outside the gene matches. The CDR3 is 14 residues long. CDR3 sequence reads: CASSLAGQGFGYTF. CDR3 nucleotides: TGTGCCAGCAGCTTAGCGGGACAGGGCTTCGGCTACACCTTC.

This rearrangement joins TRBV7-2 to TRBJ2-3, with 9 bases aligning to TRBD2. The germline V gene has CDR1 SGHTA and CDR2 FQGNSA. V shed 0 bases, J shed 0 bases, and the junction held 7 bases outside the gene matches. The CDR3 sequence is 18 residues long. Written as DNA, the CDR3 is TGTGCCAGCAGCTTAGCGGGGCCTAGCGGGATAAGCACAGATACGCAGTATTTT. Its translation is CASSLAGPSGISTDTQYF.

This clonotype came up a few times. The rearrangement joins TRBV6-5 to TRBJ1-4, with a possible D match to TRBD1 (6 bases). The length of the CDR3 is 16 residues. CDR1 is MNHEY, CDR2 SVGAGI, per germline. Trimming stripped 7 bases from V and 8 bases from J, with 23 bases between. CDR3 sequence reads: CASKERGGLFREKLFF. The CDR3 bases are TGTGCCAGCAAGGAGCGAGGGGGACTCTTCAGGGAAAAACTGTTTTTT.

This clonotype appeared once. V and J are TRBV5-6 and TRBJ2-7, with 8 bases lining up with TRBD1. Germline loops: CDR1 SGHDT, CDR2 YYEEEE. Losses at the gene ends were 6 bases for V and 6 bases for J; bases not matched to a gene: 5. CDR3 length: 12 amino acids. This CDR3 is CASTRTGTEQYF. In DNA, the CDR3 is TGTGCCAGCACCCGGACAGGGACCGAGCAGTACTTC.